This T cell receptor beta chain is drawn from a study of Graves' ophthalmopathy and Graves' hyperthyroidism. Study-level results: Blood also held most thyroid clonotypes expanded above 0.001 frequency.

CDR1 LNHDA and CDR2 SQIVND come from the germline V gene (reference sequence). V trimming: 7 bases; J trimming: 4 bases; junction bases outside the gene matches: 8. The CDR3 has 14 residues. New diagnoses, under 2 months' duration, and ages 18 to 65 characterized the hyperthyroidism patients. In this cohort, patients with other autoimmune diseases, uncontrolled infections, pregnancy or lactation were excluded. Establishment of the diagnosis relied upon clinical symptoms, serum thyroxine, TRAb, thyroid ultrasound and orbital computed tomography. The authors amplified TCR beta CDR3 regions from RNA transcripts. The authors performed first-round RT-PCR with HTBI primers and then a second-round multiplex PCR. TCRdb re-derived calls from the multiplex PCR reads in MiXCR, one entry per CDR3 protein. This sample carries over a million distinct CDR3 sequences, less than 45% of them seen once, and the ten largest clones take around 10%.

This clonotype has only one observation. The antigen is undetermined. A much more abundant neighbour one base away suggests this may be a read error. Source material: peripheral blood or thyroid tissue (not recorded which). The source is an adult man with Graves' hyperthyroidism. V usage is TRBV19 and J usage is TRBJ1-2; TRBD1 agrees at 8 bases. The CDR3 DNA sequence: TGTGCCAGTATCCCAGGGGGCGCTCTCTATGGCTACACCTTC. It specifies CASIPGGALYGYTF.